These 3 T cell receptor beta chains were sequenced from one sample in a study of neoadjuvant anti-PD-1 for oral cavity cancer. Assay used: immunoSEQ multiplex PCR; TCRdb lists only in-frame clones, some missing. Here the sample spans some 14,000 clones, under 75% being singletons. The time point here: after neoadjuvant nivolumab, at surgical resection. Sample: PBMCs, taken after nivolumab (anti-PD-1) treatment. The receptor source for this set is a person between 40 and 85 years old with oral cavity squamous cell carcinoma.

The CDR3 nucleotides read TGTGCCAGCAGTGTTGGCACTGAAGCTTTCTTT. This sequence encodes CASSVGTEAFF. V gene TRBV6-1 combines with J gene TRBJ1-1; D gene unclear. This CDR3 contains 11 residues. The germline V gene encodes CDR1 MNHNS and CDR2 SASEGT. Trimming pared 4 bases from V and 4 bases from J, leaving 4 bases between.

Of note for this clone: The sample has other DNA sequences that encode this CDR3 too. This chain links TRBV10-2 with TRBJ1-3; 7 bases align to TRBD1. J was trimmed by 3 bases and V by 7 bases; bases with no gene match: 6. The germline V gene encodes CDR1 WSHSY and CDR2 SAAADI. The CDR3 contains 14 residues. The CDR3 loop is CASTRGLDGNTIYF. The CDR3 bases are TGCGCCAGCACTAGGGGGCTAGATGGAAACACCATATATTTT.

This chain uses TRBV2 with TRBJ1-5; 7 bases line up with TRBD1. There are 14 residues in the CDR3. With V trimmed by 7 bases and J by 5 bases, 8 bases remained unmatched. CDR1 is SNHLY, CDR2 FYNNEI, per germline. The CDR3 is CASNRGRGDQPQHF. The CDR3 nucleotides are TGTGCCAGCAATAGGGGGCGGGGGGATCAGCCCCAGCATTTT. The full variable domain, rest sourced from reference TRBV2 and TRBJ1-5, is EPEVTQTPSHQVTQMGQEVILRCVPISNHLYFYWYRQILGQKVEFLVSFYNNEISEKSEIFDDQFSVERPDGSNFTLKIRSTKLEDSAMYFCASNRGRGDQPQHFGDGTRLSIL.